The clone carrying this TCR beta chain was observed a single time. What it binds is unknown. V was trimmed by 5 bases and J by 3 bases, leaving 17 bases between them. The germline V gene has CDR1 SGHTA and CDR2 FQGNSA. The CDR3 is made up of 15 amino acids. This sample was included in a study of shared clonotypes between healthy human individuals. Study results and caveats: Shared clonotypes: about 5% naive CD4, 3.5% to 4% naive CD8, about 2.5% memory CD4, 0.4% memory CD8.

It was at deep level that the assay was run. Replicate sorted-subset PCRs were loaded with approximately 190 ng DNA, about 28,000 T cell genomes. This table comes from immunoSEQ multiplex PCR, and its TCRdb copy is limited to in-frame clones, with some not included. The sample contains approximately 2.1 million clones, over 85% of which appear only once. The receptor's source is a man aged 18 to 30 in good health. Some clones in this sample may be carry-over from other donors' samples. The chain recombines TRBV7-2 with TRBJ2-7; possible D gene TRBD1, 7 bases. The sample comprised naive CD4+ T cells from PBMCs. Subset given: CD45RA+ positively selected. CDR3 nucleotides: TGTGCCAGCAGCGCCTTTCCCCAGGGGGGCTACGAGCAGTACTTC. It encodes CASSAFPQGGYEQYF.